A single sample is the source of the 12 T cell receptor beta chains below, sequenced in a study of blood T cell repertoires in COVID-19. Some clones are missing from TCRdb's copy, which holds only in-frame ones; the method was immunoSEQ multiplex PCR. Among roughly 140,000 clones listed, about 90% were seen once. Material for sequencing was peripheral blood. Receptors originate from a woman aged 60-75 years with active or convalescent COVID-19.

The gene calls are TRBV19 and TRBJ1-3, with D possibly being TRBD1 (6 bases). CDR3 length: 17 residues. Germline V gives CDR1 LNHDA, CDR2 SQIVND (reference sequence). Trimming left V 5 bases short and J 0 bases short, with 17 bases between. The DNA of the CDR3 is TGTGCCAGTAGTTCATCTCCTTGGACAGTCTCTGGAAACACCATATATTTT. Protein: CASSSSPWTVSGNTIYF.

The V call is TRBV3-1 (or the pseudogene TRBV3-2), the J call TRBJ1-3; possible D gene TRBD1, 5 bases. Germline V gene data show CDR1 as LGHDT and CDR2 as YNNKEL (reference sequence). Trimming stripped 1 base from V and 3 bases from J, with 13 bases between. The CDR3 totals 16 residues. CDR3 sequence reads: CASSQAPGDVGNTIYF. The CDR3 DNA reads TGTGCCAGCAGCCAAGCCCCGGGGGATGTTGGAAACACCATATATTTT.

V usage is TRBV6-1 and J usage is TRBJ1-5; no clear D. The ends were cut back, 2 bases at V and 7 bases at J, with 9 bases in the middle. The germline V gene encodes CDR1 MNHNS and CDR2 SASEGT. This CDR3 has 13 residues. The CDR3 nucleotides read TGTGCCAGCAGTGAAATTAGTTGGCAGCCCCAGCATTTT. Its translation is CASSEISWQPQHF.

The rearrangement links TRBV6-5 to TRBJ1-4; D possibly corresponds to TRBD1 (5 bases). Germline V gives CDR1 MNHEY, CDR2 SVGAGI. The CDR3 is 14 amino acids. V lost 6 bases and J 5 bases, leaving 13 bases between the germline ends. CDR3 in amino acids: CASSPGSRNEKLFF. Here the CDR3 DNA reads TGTGCCAGCAGCCCAGGGTCACGAAATGAAAAACTGTTTTTT.

V usage is TRBV2 and J usage is TRBJ1-2; D is unclear. CDR3 length: 11 residues. Trimming pared 7 bases from V and 4 bases from J, leaving 7 bases between. Germline V CDR1 and CDR2: SNHLY, FYNNEI. For the CDR3, the DNA is TGTGCCAGCACCCTACTCTATGGCTACACCTTC. This codes for CASTLLYGYTF.

The chain has TRBV6-5 and TRBJ2-5, with D possibly being TRBD2 (7 bases). Trimming removed 8 bases from V and 4 bases from J, with 17 bases in between. Germline V lookup: CDR1 MNHEY, CDR2 SVGAGI. The CDR3 totals 14 residues. This chain's CDR3 is CASALRGGGETQYF. The DNA of the CDR3 is TGTGCCAGCGCGTTGCGAGGGGGGGGAGAGACCCAGTACTTC.

The chain joins TRBV9 to TRBJ2-3; tentatively, D is TRBD2 (7 bases). Germline assignment: CDR1 SGDLS and CDR2 YYNGEE. The CDR3 is made up of 16 amino acids. Trimming removed 1 base at V and 4 bases at J, with 16 bases between. The CDR3 DNA reads TGTGCCAGCAGCGTATCCGGGGGGCTTAACGCAGATACGCAGTATTTT. The encoded protein is CASSVSGGLNADTQYF.

The rearrangement uses TRBV15 and TRBJ2-7; D ambiguous. The length of the CDR3 is 12 residues. The V end was cut by 2 bases, the J end by 3 bases, with 5 bases between. The germline gives CDR1 LNHNV, CDR2 YYDKDF (reference sequence). In DNA, the CDR3 is TGTGCCACCAGCAGACCAAACTACGAGCAGTACTTC. Translated, it gives CATSRPNYEQYF.

The CDR3 DNA sequence: TGTGCCAGCAGTTTATCGCCCGCCTCGCTCAGGGGGTGGAACACTGAAGCTTTCTTT. Protein product: CASSLSPASLRGWNTEAFF. This chain links TRBV27 with TRBJ1-1; 7 nucleotides align to TRBD1. Trimming took 0 bases from V and 1 from J; bases not matched to a gene: 14. The CDR3 runs to 19 residues. CDR1 and CDR2 (germline): MNHEY, SMNVEV (reference sequence).

The chain uses TRBV10-3 and TRBJ1-2, with TRBD1 matching 11 bases. V lost 2 bases and J lost 6; bases outside the gene matches: 8. From germline, CDR1 is ENHRY and CDR2 SYGVKD. This CDR3 has 16 residues. The CDR3 region is CAISEGADRGLHGYTF. CDR3 bases: TGTGCCATCAGTGAGGGGGCGGACAGGGGGCTTCATGGCTACACCTTC.

The chain is built from TRBV4-3 and TRBJ2-7, with 7 bases lining up with TRBD1. V was pared by 0 bases and J by 6 bases, with 8 bases of the junction left unmatched. CDR1 is LGHNA and CDR2 is YSLEER in the germline V gene. The CDR3 consists of 15 residues. The CDR3 DNA follows: TGCGCCAGCAGCCAAGAGGCGACAGGGTTTGGCGAGCAGTACTTC. Translated: CASSQEATGFGEQYF.

The chain employs TRBV19 and TRBJ2-1; TRBD2 agrees at 8 bases. The CDR3 contains 14 residues. Germline values: CDR1 LNHDA, CDR2 SQIVND (reference sequence). V was pared by 7 bases and J by 9 bases, with 11 bases of the junction left unmatched. CDR3 DNA sequence: TGTGCCAGTATCGGGGGACTAGGGCTAGGTGAGCAGTTCTTC. Its protein is CASIGGLGLGEQFF.